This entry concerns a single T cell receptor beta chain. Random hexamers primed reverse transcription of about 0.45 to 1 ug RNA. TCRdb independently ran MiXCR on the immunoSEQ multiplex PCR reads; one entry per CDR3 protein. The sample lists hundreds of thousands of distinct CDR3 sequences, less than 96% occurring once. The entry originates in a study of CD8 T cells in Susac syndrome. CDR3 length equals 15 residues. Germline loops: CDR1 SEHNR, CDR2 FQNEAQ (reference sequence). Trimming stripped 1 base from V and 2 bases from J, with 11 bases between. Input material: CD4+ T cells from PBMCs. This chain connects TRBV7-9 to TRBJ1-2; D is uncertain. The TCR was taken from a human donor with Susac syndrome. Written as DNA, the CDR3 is TGTGCCAGCAGCTTAGGAGTAACAGCAAACTATGGCTACACCTTC. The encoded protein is CASSLGVTANYGYTF.